The text below deals with one T cell receptor beta chain. For every subset, genomic DNA was evenly distributed across several immunoSEQ plates. Authors' data handling: ImmunoSEQ junction-only sequences lacked quality scores, so their filtering differed. Data came from immunoSEQ multiplex PCR; TCRdb stores just in-frame clones and leaves some out. Clone size and the V and J calls come from that table; the DNA yielded D and trimming. The sample holds roughly 550,000 clones, around 95% seen once. This sample stems from a study of shared clonotypes between healthy human individuals. Study details: The study used three CD4 naive, three CD4 memory, two CD8 naive and one CD8 memory plate per donor.

Between the trimmed V and J ends, which lost 4 bases and 4 bases, there was a span of 17 bases. The germline CDR1 and CDR2 sequences are SNHLY and FYNNEI. The CDR3 sequence is 16 residues long. CD8 cells regarded as naive lacked CD45RO, were positively chosen for CCR7, and omitted terminally differentiated effector memory CD45RA+ cells. Those who donated were healthy HIV-negative adults, with no recent acute infections or vaccinations reported. The source is a woman aged 30 to 39 in good health. Input material: naive CD8+ T cells sorted from blood. V gene TRBV2 combines with J gene TRBJ2-1; perhaps TRBD2 as D (6 bases). The CDR3 DNA follows: TGTGCCAGCAGTGGACCCCGGGACTCCCCTTACAATGAGCAGTTCTTC. Its translation is CASSGPRDSPYNEQFF.